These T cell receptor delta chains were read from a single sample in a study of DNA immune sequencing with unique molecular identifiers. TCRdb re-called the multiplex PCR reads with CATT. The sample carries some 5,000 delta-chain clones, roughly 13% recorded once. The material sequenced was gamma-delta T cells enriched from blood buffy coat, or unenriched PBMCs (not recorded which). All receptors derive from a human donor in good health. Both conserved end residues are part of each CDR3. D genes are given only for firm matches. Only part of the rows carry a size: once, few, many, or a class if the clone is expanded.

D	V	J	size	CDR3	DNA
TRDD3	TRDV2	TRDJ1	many	CACDTVGDKKGTDKLIF	TGTGCCTGTGACACCGTGGGGGATAAGAAGGGCACCGATAAACTCATCTTT
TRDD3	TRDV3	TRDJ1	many	CAVLGPGGSSYTDKLIF	TGTGCCGTTTTAGGACCTGGGGGATCCTCGTACACCGATAAACTCATCTTT
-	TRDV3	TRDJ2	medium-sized	CAPLGGVDSTAQLFF	TGTGCCCCGTTGGGGGGGGTCGATTCAACGGCACAACTCTTCTTT
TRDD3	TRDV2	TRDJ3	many	CACDTNWGWVSWDTRQMFF	TGTGCCTGTGACACCAACTGGGGATGGGTCTCCTGGGACACCCGACAGATGTTTTTC
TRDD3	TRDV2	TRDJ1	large	CACDTVTTLGDNGDKLIF	TGTGCCTGTGACACCGTAACCACACTGGGGGATAATGGCGATAAACTCATCTTT
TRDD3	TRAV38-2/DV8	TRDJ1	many	CAYRRRTSRLGEYWGIRPYTDKLIF	TGTGCTTATAGGAGGCGGACTTCGAGATTAGGGGAGTACTGGGGGATACGCCCGTACACCGATAAACTCATCTTT
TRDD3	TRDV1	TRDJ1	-	CALGEPPLHFTGGYHTDKLIF	TGTGCTCTTGGGGAACCCCCTTTACACTTTACTGGGGGATACCACACCGATAAACTCATCTTT
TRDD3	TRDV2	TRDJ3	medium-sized	CACDSTGGYSWDTRQMFF	TGTGCCTGTGACAGTACTGGGGGATACTCCTGGGACACCCGACAGATGTTTTTC
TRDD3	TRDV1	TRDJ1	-	CALGELGGWGIVGKLIF	TGTGCTCTTGGGGAACTAGGGGGCTGGGGGATCGTCGGTAAACTCATCTTT
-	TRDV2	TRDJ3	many	CACDTLQSGSWDTRQMFF	TGTGCCTGTGACACTTTACAATCTGGCTCCTGGGACACCCGACAGATGTTTTTC
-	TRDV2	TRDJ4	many	CACDTVSSPRRRGLEGGYDRPLIF	TGTGCCTGTGACACCGTGTCTTCCCCCAGACGTCGGGGTCTCGAGGGCGGTTATGACAGACCCCTGATCTTT
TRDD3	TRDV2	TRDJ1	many	CACDTVGDPRDKLIF	TGTGCCTGTGACACGGTGGGGGATCCCCGCGATAAACTCATCTTT
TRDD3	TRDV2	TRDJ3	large	CACDTAGGYTWDTRQMFF	TGTGCCTGTGACACCGCTGGGGGATACACCTGGGACACCCGACAGATGTTTTTC
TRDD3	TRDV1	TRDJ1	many	CALGKLLGENKLIF	TGTGCTCTTGGGAAGCTACTGGGGGAGAATAAACTCATCTTT
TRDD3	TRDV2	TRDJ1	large	CACDTLSTGGYGADKLIF	TGTGCCTGTGACACTCTAAGTACTGGGGGATACGGCGCCGATAAACTCATCTTT
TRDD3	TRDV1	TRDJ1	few	CALGELTELGDTDKLIF	TGTGCTCTTGGGGAACTAACCGAACTGGGGGACACCGATAAACTCATCTTT
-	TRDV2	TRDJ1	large	CACDGVGANTDKLIF	TGTGCCTGTGACGGCGTCGGTGCAAACACCGATAAACTCATCTTT
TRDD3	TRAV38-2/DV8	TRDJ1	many	CAYRSATPFSYNRYWGIRDKLIF	TGTGCTTATAGGAGCGCGACCCCTTTTTCCTACAACCGGTACTGGGGGATACGCGATAAACTCATCTTT
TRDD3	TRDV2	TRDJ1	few	CACDSVLGDPDLYTDKLIF	TGTGCCTGTGACTCTGTACTGGGGGACCCCGATCTGTACACCGATAAACTCATCTTT
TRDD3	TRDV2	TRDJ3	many	CACDTVLGDTSSWDTRQMFF	TGTGCCTGTGACACCGTACTGGGGGATACCAGCTCCTGGGACACCCGACAGATGTTTTTC
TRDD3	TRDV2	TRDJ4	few	CACDTVGSGGYGLRPLIF	TGTGCCTGTGACACCGTTGGATCCGGGGGATACGGGTTGAGACCCCTGATCTTT
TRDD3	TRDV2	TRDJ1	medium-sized	CACDTLGDRTKLIF	TGTGCCTGTGACACCCTGGGGGACCGGACTAAACTCATCTTT
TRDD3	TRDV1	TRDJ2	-	CALGELWPFLGDSAAQLFF	TGTGCTCTTGGGGAACTTTGGCCGTTTCTGGGGGATTCGGCAGCACAACTCTTCTTT
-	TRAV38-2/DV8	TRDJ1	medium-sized	CAYRAMRRGTLWTDKLIF	TGTGCTTATAGGGCGATGCGGAGGGGGACCCTCTGGACCGATAAACTCATCTTT
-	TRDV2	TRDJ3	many	CACDTAGGPSWDTRQMFF	TGTGCCTGTGACACCGCAGGGGGACCATCCTGGGACACCCGACAGATGTTTTTC
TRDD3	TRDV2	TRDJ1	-	CACAQLGDGKYTDKLIF	TGTGCCTGTGCCCAACTGGGGGATGGAAAGTACACCGATAAACTCATCTTT
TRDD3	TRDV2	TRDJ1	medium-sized	CACDIVGGGPYTDKLIF	TGTGCCTGTGACATCGTTGGGGGAGGCCCGTACACCGATAAACTCATCTTT
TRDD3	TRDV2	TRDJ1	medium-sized	CACDYVLGDTSSDKLIF	TGTGCCTGTGACTACGTACTGGGGGATACTAGTTCCGATAAACTCATCTTT
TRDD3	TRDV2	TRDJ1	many	CACDALLGDTTNKLIF	TGTGCCTGTGACGCCTTACTGGGGGATACGACGAATAAACTCATCTTT
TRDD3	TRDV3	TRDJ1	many	CAFSRPCPTGGYLVFGLIF	TGTGCCTTTAGCCGACCTTGTCCTACTGGGGGATACCTAGTATTTGGACTCATCTTT
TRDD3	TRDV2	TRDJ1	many	CACDSLLGDNKLIF	TGTGCCTGTGACAGCCTCCTGGGGGATAATAAACTCATCTTT
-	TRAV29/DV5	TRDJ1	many	CSVLLCSKDLGGSPRTVYTDKLIF	-
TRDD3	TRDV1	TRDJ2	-	CALGELLLWGIEGLTAQLFF	TGTGCTCTTGGGGAACTCCTACTCTGGGGGATAGAGGGTTTGACAGCACAACTCTTCTTT
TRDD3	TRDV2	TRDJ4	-	CACDAILGDTAGGIARPLIF	TGTGCCTGTGACGCAATACTGGGGGATACTGCTGGGGGGATAGCCAGACCCCTGATCTTT
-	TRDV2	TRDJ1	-	CACDTVGPLKNAQGEMYTDKLIF	TGTGCCTGTGACACCGTGGGGCCGTTAAAGAACGCCCAGGGTGAGATGTACACCGATAAACTCATCTTT
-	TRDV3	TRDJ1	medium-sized	CASATVDKLIF	TGTGCCTCCGCTACTGTCGATAAACTCATCTTT
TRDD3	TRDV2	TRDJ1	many	CACDKLGIRNTDKLIF	TGTGCCTGTGACAAGCTGGGGATACGTAACACCGATAAACTCATCTTT
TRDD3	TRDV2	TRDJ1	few	CACAQLGDTQADKLIF	TGTGCCTGTGCCCAACTGGGGGATACGCAGGCCGATAAACTCATCTTT
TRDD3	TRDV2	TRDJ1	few	CACDTRTGGYWTDKLIF	TGTGCCTGTGACACCCGTACTGGGGGATACTGGACCGATAAACTCATCTTT
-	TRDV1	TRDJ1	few	CALGELGLPSTGGIRGYTDKLIF	TGTGCTCTTGGGGAACTCGGCCTTCCTAGTACTGGGGGAATACGAGGGTACACCGATAAACTCATCTTT
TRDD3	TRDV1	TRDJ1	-	CALGWFSSLVLGDGHLTDKLIF	TGTGCTCTTGGGTGGTTCTCTTCTTTAGTACTGGGGGATGGTCACCTTACCGATAAACTCATCTTT
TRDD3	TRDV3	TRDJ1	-	CASLNLLEGGYMPEHKLIF	TGTGCCTCCCTAAACCTGCTCGAGGGGGGATACATGCCTGAGCATAAACTCATCTTT